A single T cell receptor beta chain is shown here with its context. Germline V gives CDR1 SGHDT, CDR2 YYEEEE. This CDR3 has 14 amino acids. The J segment lost 6 bases and the V segment lost 7 bases, leaving 11 bases of the junction unmatched. In the original analysis: Nucleated cell number was recorded as an estimate derived from reference gene primer amplification. Using immunoSEQ multiplex PCR, the repertoire was profiled, and TCRdb retains in-frame clones only, with some absent. That table supplies the V and J calls and clone size; D and trimming were determined from the DNA. The sample contains about 64,000 clones, about four fifths of which appear only once. The sample is drawn from a study of blood T cell repertoires in COVID-19. Across the study: Material from acute and convalescent COVID-19 was sourced from the United States, Italy and Spain. T cells, B-cell-depleted T cells, or PBMCs provided the cDNA or gDNA that served as material.

This rearrangement joins TRBV5-6 to TRBJ2-5, with TRBD2 matching 8 bases. The TCR originated in a human donor in a cohort sampled during active COVID-19. Sequenced input: peripheral blood. CDR3 sequence: CASFLSGGRKTQYF. The CDR3 DNA is TGTGCCAGCTTTCTCTCGGGGGGGCGGAAGACCCAGTACTTC.